These T cell receptor beta chains were read from a single sample in a study of T cells in Graves' hyperthyroidism and ophthalmopathy. TCRdb redid the calling of the multiplex PCR reads with MiXCR, one entry per CDR3 protein. This sample carries roughly 240,000 distinct CDR3 sequences, approximately 23% of them seen once, and the ten largest clones take under 40%. The specimen sequenced was blood. These receptor sequences come from a woman aged 35 to 49 with Graves' ophthalmopathy. The CDR3 runs from the conserved cysteine through the conserved F or W. The D gene is left open where the match is weak. For some rows the clone size is stated as once, few or many, or as a class when expanded; others skip it.

V gene: TRBV28
clone size: many
D gene: TRBD2
J gene: TRBJ2-5
CDR3 protein: CASSPWGASGSSETQYF
CDR3 DNA: TGTGCCAGCAGCCCCTGGGGGGCTAGCGGGAGTTCAGAGACCCAGTACTTC

V gene: TRBV28
clone size: NA
D gene: NA
J gene: TRBJ1-5
CDR3 protein: CASQGTNSNQPQHF
CDR3 DNA: TGTGCCAGCCAGGGTACCAATAGCAATCAGCCCCAGCATTTT

V gene: TRBV6-2/TRBV6-3
clone size: NA
D gene: TRBD2
J gene: TRBJ2-7
CDR3 protein: CASSGSGRYEQYF
CDR3 DNA: TGTGCCAGCAGTGGTAGCGGGCGCTACGAGCAGTACTTC

V gene: TRBV28
clone size: many
D gene: NA
J gene: TRBJ2-4
CDR3 protein: CASSAGQLAKNIQYF
CDR3 DNA: TGTGCCAGCAGCGCGGGACAACTAGCCAAAAACATTCAGTACTTC

V gene: TRBV5-1
clone size: many
D gene: NA
J gene: TRBJ2-5
CDR3 protein: CASSPRGYEETQYF
CDR3 DNA: TGCGCCAGCAGCCCCAGGGGTTATGAAGAGACCCAGTACTTC

V gene: TRBV7-2
clone size: many
D gene: NA
J gene: TRBJ1-3
CDR3 protein: CASSRDGVSGNTIYF
CDR3 DNA: TGTGCCAGCAGCCGGGACGGAGTTTCTGGAAACACCATATATTTT

V gene: TRBV5-1
clone size: many
D gene: NA
J gene: TRBJ2-7
CDR3 protein: CASSWGRGYEQYF
CDR3 DNA: TGCGCCAGCAGCTGGGGACGAGGTTACGAGCAGTACTTC

V gene: TRBV7-2
clone size: NA
D gene: NA
J gene: TRBJ2-2
CDR3 protein: CASSLGLTTGELSF
CDR3 DNA: TGTGCCAGCAGCCTCGGTCTAACGACCGGGGAGCTGTCTTTT

V gene: TRBV29-1
clone size: many
D gene: TRBD1
J gene: TRBJ1-1
CDR3 protein: CSVGGRGQGTEAFF
CDR3 DNA: TGCAGCGTTGGAGGTAGGGGGCAGGGGACTGAAGCTTTCTTT

V gene: TRBV5-1
clone size: many
D gene: NA
J gene: TRBJ1-1
CDR3 protein: CASSLVPAGTGLGEAFF
CDR3 DNA: TGCGCCAGCAGCTTGGTCCCAGCGGGAACAGGGTTAGGTGAAGCTTTCTTT

V gene: TRBV10-3
clone size: many
D gene: NA
J gene: TRBJ2-7
CDR3 protein: CAITISPSSYEQYF
CDR3 DNA: TGTGCCATCACCATATCTCCGAGCTCCTACGAGCAGTACTTC

V gene: TRBV12-3/TRBV12-4
clone size: NA
D gene: NA
J gene: TRBJ2-7
CDR3 protein: CASSGVRVSSYEQYF
CDR3 DNA: TGTGCCAGCAGTGGAGTACGGGTGAGCTCCTACGAGCAGTACTTC

V gene: TRBV10-3
clone size: many
D gene: NA
J gene: TRBJ2-2
CDR3 protein: CAISPLLGTVNTGELFF
CDR3 DNA: TGTGCCATCAGTCCTTTATTAGGGACGGTGAACACCGGGGAGCTGTTTTTT

V gene: TRBV11-1
clone size: many
D gene: TRBD1
J gene: TRBJ2-7
CDR3 protein: CASSLTGKIYEQYF
CDR3 DNA: TGTGCCAGCAGCTTGACAGGGAAAATCTACGAGCAGTACTTC

V gene: TRBV7-8
clone size: NA
D gene: NA
J gene: TRBJ2-7
CDR3 protein: CASSLASLGSYEQYF
CDR3 DNA: TGTGCCAGCAGCTTAGCTTCTCTCGGGTCCTACGAGCAGTACTTC

V gene: TRBV28
clone size: once
D gene: NA
J gene: TRBJ2-5
CDR3 protein: CASSLLTELQETQYF
CDR3 DNA: TGTGCCAGCAGCCTATTGACAGAATTACAAGAGACCCAGTACTTC

V gene: TRBV7-2
clone size: NA
D gene: TRBD2
J gene: TRBJ2-7
CDR3 protein: CASSLRAGEQYF
CDR3 DNA: TGTGCCAGCAGCCTGCGAGCGGGGGAGCAGTACTTC

V gene: TRBV6-1
clone size: NA
D gene: TRBD1
J gene: TRBJ1-1
CDR3 protein: CASSGRTGGVGTEAFF
CDR3 DNA: TGTGCCAGCAGTGGGCGGACAGGGGGCGTGGGTACTGAAGCTTTCTTT

V gene: TRBV11-2
clone size: NA
D gene: NA
J gene: TRBJ2-7
CDR3 protein: CASSLGTAFREQYF
CDR3 DNA: TGTGCCAGCAGCTTAGGGACCGCGTTCCGCGAGCAGTACTTC

V gene: TRBV11-2
clone size: many
D gene: NA
J gene: TRBJ1-1
CDR3 protein: CASSLGTGNMNTEAFF
CDR3 DNA: TGTGCCAGCAGCTTAGGTACAGGGAATATGAACACTGAAGCTTTCTTT

V gene: TRBV4-1
clone size: many
D gene: TRBD2
J gene: TRBJ2-7
CDR3 protein: CASSQDRATSGYEQYF
CDR3 DNA: TGCGCCAGCAGCCAAGATCGGGCGACTAGCGGCTACGAGCAGTACTTC

V gene: TRBV30
clone size: many
D gene: TRBD2
J gene: TRBJ2-4
CDR3 protein: CAWSAGLALAKNIQYF
CDR3 DNA: TGTGCCTGGAGTGCCGGACTAGCCCTAGCCAAAAACATTCAGTACTTC

V gene: TRBV28
clone size: many
D gene: NA
J gene: TRBJ1-5
CDR3 protein: CASSPPPGNQPQHF
CDR3 DNA: TGTGCCAGCAGCCCCCCCCCCGGCAATCAGCCCCAGCATTTT

V gene: TRBV30
clone size: many
D gene: NA
J gene: TRBJ1-1
CDR3 protein: CAWIRPGKTEAFF
CDR3 DNA: TGTGCCTGGATCCGGCCAGGTAAGACTGAAGCTTTCTTT

V gene: TRBV28
clone size: NA
D gene: NA
J gene: TRBJ1-5
CDR3 protein: CASYLGELNQPQHF
CDR3 DNA: TGTGCCAGCTATTTGGGGGAGCTCAATCAGCCCCAGCATTTT

V gene: TRBV20-1
clone size: many
D gene: NA
J gene: TRBJ2-7
CDR3 protein: CSARDQAYEQYF
CDR3 DNA: TGCAGTGCTAGAGACCAGGCCTACGAGCAGTACTTC

V gene: TRBV12-3/TRBV12-4
clone size: NA
D gene: TRBD1
J gene: TRBJ1-5
CDR3 protein: CASSMRTGGLFQPQHF
CDR3 DNA: TGTGCCAGCAGTATGAGGACAGGGGGCTTGTTTCAGCCCCAGCATTTT

V gene: TRBV28
clone size: NA
D gene: NA
J gene: TRBJ1-2
CDR3 protein: CASSWGTYGYTF
CDR3 DNA: TGTGCCAGCAGTTGGGGGACTTATGGCTACACCTTC